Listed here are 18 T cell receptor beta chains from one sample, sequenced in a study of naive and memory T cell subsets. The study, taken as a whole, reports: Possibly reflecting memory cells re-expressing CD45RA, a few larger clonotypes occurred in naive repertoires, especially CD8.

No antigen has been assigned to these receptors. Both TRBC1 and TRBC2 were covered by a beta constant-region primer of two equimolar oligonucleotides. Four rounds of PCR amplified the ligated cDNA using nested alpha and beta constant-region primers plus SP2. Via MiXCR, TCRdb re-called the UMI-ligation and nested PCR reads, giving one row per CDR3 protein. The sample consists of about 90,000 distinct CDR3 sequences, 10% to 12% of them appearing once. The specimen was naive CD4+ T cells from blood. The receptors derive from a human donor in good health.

The CDR3: CASSLFWGTSTDTQYF. The CDR3 DNA reads TGTGCCAGCAGCTTGTTTTGGGGAACTAGCACAGATACGCAGTATTTT. The gene calls are TRBV5-8 and TRBJ2-3, with D unclear. The CDR3 loop spans 16 amino acids. Trimming removed 1 base at V and 0 bases at J, with 12 bases between. CDR1 is SGHTS and CDR2 is YDEGEE in the germline V gene.

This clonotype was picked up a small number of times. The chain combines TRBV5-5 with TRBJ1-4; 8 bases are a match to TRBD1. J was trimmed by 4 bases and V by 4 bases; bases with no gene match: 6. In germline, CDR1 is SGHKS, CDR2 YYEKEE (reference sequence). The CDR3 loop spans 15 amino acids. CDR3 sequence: CASSPRQGSNEKLFF. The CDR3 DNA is TGTGCCAGCAGCCCCCGACAGGGGAGTAATGAAAAACTGTTTTTT.

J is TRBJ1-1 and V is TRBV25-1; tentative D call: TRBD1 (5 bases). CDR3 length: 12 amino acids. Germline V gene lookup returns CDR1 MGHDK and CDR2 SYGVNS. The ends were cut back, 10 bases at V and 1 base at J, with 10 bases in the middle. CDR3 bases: TGTGCCACCCGCGGGGGGAACACTGAAGCTTTCTTT. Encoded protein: CATRGGNTEAFF.

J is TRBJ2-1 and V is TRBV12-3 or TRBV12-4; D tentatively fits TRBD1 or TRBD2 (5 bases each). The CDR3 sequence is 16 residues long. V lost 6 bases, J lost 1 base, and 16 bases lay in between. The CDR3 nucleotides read TGTGCCAGCAGCCCCGCCTGGGGGAGTTCCTACAATGAGCAGTTCTTC. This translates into CASSPAWGSSYNEQFF.

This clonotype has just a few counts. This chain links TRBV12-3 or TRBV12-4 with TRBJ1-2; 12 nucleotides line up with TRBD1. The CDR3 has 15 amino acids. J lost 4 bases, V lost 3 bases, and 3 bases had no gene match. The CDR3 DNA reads TGTGCCAGCAGTTTGGGGACAGGGGGCGTCTATGGCTACACCTTC. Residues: CASSLGTGGVYGYTF.

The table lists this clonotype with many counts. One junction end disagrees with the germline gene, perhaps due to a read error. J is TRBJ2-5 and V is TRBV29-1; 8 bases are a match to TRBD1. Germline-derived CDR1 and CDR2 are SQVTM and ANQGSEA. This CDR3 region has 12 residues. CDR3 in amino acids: CSATRGQGSCWF. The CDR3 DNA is TGCAGCGCAACTCGAGGACAGGGAAGTTGTTGGTTC.

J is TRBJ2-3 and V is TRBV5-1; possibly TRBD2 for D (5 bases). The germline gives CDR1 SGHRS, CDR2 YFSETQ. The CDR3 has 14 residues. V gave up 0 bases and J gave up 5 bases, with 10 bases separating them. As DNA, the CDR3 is TGCGCCAGCAGCTTGGGCTCGGAGGTAGATACGCAGTATTTT. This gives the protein CASSLGSEVDTQYF.

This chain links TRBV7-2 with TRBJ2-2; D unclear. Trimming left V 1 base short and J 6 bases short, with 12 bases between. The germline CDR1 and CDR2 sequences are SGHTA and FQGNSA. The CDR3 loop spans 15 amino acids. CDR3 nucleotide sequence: TGTGCCAGCAGCTTAGTTGTGGGTACTCCCGGGGAGCTGTTTTTT. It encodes CASSLVVGTPGELFF. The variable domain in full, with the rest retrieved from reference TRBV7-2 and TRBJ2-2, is GAGVSQSPSNKVTEKGKDVELRCDPISGHTALYWYRQSLGQGLEFLIYFQGNSAPDKSGLPSDRFSAERTGGSVSTLTIQRTQQEDSAVYLCASSLVVGTPGELFFGEGSRLTVL.

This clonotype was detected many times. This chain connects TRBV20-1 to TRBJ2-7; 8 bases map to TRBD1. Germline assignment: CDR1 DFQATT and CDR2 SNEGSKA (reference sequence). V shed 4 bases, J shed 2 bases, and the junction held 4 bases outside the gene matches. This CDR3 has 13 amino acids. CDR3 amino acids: CSAKDRDPYEQYF. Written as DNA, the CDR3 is TGCAGTGCTAAGGACAGGGACCCCTACGAGCAGTACTTC.

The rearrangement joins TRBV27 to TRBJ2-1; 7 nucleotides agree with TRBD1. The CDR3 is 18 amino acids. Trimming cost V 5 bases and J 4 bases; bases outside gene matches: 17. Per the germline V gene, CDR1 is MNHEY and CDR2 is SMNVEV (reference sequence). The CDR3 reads CASSGPYRGVLRYNEQFF. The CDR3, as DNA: TGTGCCAGCAGTGGCCCTTACAGGGGAGTTTTAAGGTACAATGAGCAGTTCTTC.

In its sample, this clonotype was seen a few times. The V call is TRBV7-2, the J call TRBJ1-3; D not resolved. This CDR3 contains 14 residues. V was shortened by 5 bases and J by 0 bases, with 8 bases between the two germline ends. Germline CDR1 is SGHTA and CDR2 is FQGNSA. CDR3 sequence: CASSPEGSGNTIYF. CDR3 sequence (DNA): TGTGCCAGCAGCCCCGAGGGCTCTGGAAACACCATATATTTT.

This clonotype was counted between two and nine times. The CDR3 spells CASSSDRYPSNEQFF. In DNA, the CDR3 is TGTGCCAGCAGTTCTGACAGGTACCCCTCCAATGAGCAGTTCTTC. This chain joins TRBV27 and TRBJ2-1, with TRBD1 as a possible D gene (6 bases). Germline V lookup: CDR1 MNHEY, CDR2 SMNVEV (reference sequence). The CDR3 is 15 residues long. The ends were cut back, 4 bases at V and 6 bases at J, with 16 bases in the middle.

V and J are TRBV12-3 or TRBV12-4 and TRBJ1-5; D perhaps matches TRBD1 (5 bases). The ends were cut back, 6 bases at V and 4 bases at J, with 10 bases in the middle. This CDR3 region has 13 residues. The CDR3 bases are TGTGCCAGCAGCCACAGGAGAAATCAGCCCCAGCATTTT. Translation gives CASSHRRNQPQHF.

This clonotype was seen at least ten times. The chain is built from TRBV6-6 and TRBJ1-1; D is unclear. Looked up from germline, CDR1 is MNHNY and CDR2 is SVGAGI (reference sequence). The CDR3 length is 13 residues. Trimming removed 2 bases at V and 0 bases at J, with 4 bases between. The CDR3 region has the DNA TGTGCCAGCAGTTACATAATGAACACTGAAGCTTTCTTT. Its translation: CASSYIMNTEAFF.

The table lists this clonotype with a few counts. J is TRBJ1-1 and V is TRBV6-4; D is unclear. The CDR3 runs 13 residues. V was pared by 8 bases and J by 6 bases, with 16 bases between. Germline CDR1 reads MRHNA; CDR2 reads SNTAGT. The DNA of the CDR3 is TGTGCCAGCGCTGGGAACCGGTTCGCTGAAGCTTTCTTT. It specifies CASAGNRFAEAFF.

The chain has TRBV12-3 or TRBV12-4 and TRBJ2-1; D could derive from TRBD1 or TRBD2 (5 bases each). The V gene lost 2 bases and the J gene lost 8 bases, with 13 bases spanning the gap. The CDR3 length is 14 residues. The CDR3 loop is CASSLWGSNYEQFF. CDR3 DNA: TGTGCCAGCAGTTTATGGGGGAGTAACTATGAGCAGTTCTTC.

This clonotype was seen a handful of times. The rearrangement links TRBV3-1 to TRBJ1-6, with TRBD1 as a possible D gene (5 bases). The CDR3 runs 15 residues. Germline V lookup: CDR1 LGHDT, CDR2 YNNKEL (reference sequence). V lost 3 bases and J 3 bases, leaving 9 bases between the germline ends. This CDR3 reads CASSQGTVYNSPLHF. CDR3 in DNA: TGTGCCAGCAGCCAGGGGACGGTCTATAATTCACCCCTCCACTTT. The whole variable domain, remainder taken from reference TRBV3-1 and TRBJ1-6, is DTAVSQTPKYLVTQMGNDKSIKCEQNLGHDTMYWYKQDSKKFLKIMFSYNNKELIINETVPNRFSPKSPDKAHLNLHINSLELGDSAVYFCASSQGTVYNSPLHFGNGTRLTVT.

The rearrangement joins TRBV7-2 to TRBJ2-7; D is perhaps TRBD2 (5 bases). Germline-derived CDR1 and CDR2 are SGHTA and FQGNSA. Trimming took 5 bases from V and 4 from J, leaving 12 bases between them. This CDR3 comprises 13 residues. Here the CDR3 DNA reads TGTGCCAGCAGCACACGGGAAGGGTACGAGCAGTACTTC. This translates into CASSTREGYEQYF.